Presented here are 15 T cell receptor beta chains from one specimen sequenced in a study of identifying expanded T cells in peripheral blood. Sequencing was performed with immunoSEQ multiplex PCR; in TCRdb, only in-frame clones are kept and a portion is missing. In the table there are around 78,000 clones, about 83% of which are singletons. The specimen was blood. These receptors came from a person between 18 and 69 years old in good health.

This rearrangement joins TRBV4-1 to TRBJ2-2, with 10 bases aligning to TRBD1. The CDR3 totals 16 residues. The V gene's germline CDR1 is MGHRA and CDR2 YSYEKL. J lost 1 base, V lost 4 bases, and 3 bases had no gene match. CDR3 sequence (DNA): TGCGCCAGCAGCCGGGGACAGGGGCTGAACACCGGGGAGCTGTTTTTT. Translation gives CASSRGQGLNTGELFF.

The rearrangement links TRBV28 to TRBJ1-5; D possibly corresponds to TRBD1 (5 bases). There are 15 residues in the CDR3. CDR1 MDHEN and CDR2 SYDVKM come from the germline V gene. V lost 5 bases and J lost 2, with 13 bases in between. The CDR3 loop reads CASSEPGTRNQPQHF. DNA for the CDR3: TGTGCCAGCAGTGAACCTGGGACTCGCAATCAGCCCCAGCATTTT.

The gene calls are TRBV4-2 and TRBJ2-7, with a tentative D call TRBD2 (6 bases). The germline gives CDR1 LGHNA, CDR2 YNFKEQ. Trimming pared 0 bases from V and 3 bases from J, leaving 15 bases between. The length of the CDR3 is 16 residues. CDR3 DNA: TGTGCCAGCAGCCAAGATATGGCGGGGACCTACTACGAGCAGTACTTC. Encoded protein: CASSQDMAGTYYEQYF.

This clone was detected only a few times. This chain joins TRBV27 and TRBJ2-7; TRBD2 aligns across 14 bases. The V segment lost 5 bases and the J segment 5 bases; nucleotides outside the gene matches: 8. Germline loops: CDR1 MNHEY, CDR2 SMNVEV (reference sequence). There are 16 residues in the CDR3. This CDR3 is CASSPWTSGRIHEQYF. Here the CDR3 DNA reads TGTGCCAGCAGTCCGTGGACTAGCGGGAGGATCCACGAGCAGTACTTC.

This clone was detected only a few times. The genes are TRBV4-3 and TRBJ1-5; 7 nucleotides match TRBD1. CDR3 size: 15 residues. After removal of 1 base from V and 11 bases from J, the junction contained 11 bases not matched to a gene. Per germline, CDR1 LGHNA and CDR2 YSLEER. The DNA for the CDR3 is TGCGCCAGCAGCCAAGTATGGGACAGTGGCGAGACCCAGCATTTT. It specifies CASSQVWDSGETQHF.

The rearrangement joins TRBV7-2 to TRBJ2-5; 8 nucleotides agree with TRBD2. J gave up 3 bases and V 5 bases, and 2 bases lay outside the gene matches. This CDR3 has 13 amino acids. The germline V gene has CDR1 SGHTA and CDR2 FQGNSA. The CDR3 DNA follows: TGTGCCAGCAGCCCGGGACTAGAAGAGACCCAGTACTTC. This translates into CASSPGLEETQYF.

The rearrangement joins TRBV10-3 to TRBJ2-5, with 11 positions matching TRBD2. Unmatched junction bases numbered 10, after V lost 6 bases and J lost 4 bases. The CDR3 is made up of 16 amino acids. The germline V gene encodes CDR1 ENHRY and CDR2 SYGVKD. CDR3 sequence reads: CAISKTSGMVLETQYF. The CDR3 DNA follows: TGTGCCATCAGCAAGACTAGCGGGATGGTTTTAGAGACCCAGTACTTC.

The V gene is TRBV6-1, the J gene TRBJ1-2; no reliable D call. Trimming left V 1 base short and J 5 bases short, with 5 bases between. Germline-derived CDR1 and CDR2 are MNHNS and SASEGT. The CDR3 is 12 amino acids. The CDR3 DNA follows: TGTGCCAGCAGTGAAGAGGTATATGGCTACACCTTC. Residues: CASSEEVYGYTF.

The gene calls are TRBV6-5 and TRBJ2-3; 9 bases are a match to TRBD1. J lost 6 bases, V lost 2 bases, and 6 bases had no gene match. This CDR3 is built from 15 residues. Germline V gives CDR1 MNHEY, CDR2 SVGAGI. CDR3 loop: CASSYAGQGWDTQYF. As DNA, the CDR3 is TGTGCCAGCAGTTACGCGGGACAGGGTTGGGATACGCAGTATTTT.

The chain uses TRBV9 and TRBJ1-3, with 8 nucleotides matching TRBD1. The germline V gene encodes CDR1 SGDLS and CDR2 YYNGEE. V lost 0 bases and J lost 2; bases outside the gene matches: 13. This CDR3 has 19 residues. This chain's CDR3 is CASSVVPLGQGAPGNTIYF. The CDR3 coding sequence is TGTGCCAGCAGCGTAGTCCCCCTCGGGCAGGGGGCGCCTGGAAACACCATATATTTT.

This CDR3 reads CASRGLAGEIEQYF. The CDR3 region has the DNA TGCGCCAGCCGCGGACTAGCGGGAGAAATCGAGCAGTACTTC. The chain employs TRBV5-1 and TRBJ2-7; 13 nucleotides agree with TRBD2. V was clipped by 7 bases and J by 6 bases; unmatched bases: 7. Germline values: CDR1 SGHRS, CDR2 YFSETQ. The CDR3 contains 14 residues.

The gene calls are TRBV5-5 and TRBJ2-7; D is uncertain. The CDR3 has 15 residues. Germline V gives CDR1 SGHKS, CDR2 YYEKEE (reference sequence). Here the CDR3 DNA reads TGTGCAACACAACTCGACGGAGAACCCACCTACGAGCAGTACTTC. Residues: CATQLDGEPTYEQYF.

The CDR3 bases are TGTGCCAGCAGTCTAGGACAGGGAGGGACTGAAGCTTTCTTT. Translated: CASSLGQGGTEAFF. This chain uses TRBV27 with TRBJ1-1, with 8 nucleotides matching TRBD1. The V gene end was trimmed by 5 bases and the J gene end by 5 bases; junction bases not matched to a gene: 7. Germline assignment: CDR1 MNHEY and CDR2 SMNVEV (reference sequence). The CDR3 extends over 14 amino acids.

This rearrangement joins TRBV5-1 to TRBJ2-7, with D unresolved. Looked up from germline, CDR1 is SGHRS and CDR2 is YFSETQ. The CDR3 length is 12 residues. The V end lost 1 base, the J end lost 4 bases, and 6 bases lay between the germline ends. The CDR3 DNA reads TGCGCCAGCAGCTTGACAGCTTACGAGCAGTACTTC. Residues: CASSLTAYEQYF.

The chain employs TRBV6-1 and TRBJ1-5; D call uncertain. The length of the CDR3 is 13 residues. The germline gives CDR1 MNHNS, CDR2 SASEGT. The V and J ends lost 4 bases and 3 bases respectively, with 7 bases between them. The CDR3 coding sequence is TGTGCCAGCAGTGTTTCAGTCAATCAGCCCCAGCATTTT. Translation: CASSVSVNQPQHF.